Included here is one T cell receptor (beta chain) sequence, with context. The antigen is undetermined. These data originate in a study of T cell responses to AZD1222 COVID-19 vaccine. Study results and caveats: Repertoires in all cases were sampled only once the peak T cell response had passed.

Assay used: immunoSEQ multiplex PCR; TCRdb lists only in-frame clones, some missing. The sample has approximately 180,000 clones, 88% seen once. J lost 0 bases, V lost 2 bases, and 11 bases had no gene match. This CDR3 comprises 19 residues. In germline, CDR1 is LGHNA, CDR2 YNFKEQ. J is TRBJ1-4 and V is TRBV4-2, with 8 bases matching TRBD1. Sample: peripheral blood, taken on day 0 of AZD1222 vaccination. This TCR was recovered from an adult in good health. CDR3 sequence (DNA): TGTGCCAGCAGCCAATTCCCCCCGGGACAGGCCGCAACTAATGAAAAACTGTTTTTT. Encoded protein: CASSQFPPGQAATNEKLFF.